A selection of T cell receptor beta chains follows, all from one sample in a study of OX40 agonist ivuxolimab in advanced cancers. Sequencing was performed with immunoSEQ multiplex PCR; in TCRdb, only in-frame clones are kept and a portion is missing. The repertoire consists of tens of thousands of clones, with about 89% occurring once and the leading ten covering 18%. The source material was CD4+ or CD8+ T cells sorted from blood, sampled in a trial of the OX40 agonist ivuxolimab. The origin of the receptors is an adult with an advanced solid tumor such as melanoma, head and neck, liver or kidney cancer. The CDR3 runs from the conserved cysteine through the conserved F or W. A D gene is named only where the DNA matches it firmly. For some rows the clone size is stated as once, few or many, or as a class when expanded; others skip it.

clone_size | j_call | d_call | cdr3_length | v_call | cdr3_aa | cdr3_nt
once | TRBJ1-1 | - | 12 | TRBV2 | CASTDGNTEAFF | TGTGCCAGCACGGACGGGAACACTGAAGCTTTCTTT
- | TRBJ2-6 | TRBD1 | 16 | TRBV7-3 | CASSTEDREGANVLTF | TGTGCCAGCAGCACAGAGGACAGGGAAGGGGCCAACGTCCTGACTTTC
- | TRBJ1-5 | - | 13 | TRBV2 | CASSSGGNQPQHF | TGTGCCAGCAGTTCGGGAGGGAATCAGCCCCAGCATTTT
- | TRBJ1-6 | TRBD1 | 15 | TRBV6-5 | CASSPGTGGYSPLHF | TGTGCCAGCAGTCCGGGGACAGGGGGTTATTCACCCCTCCACTTT
- | TRBJ2-7 | - | 13 | TRBV27 | CASSLDEAYEQYF | TGTGCCAGCAGTTTGGATGAGGCCTACGAGCAGTACTTC
- | TRBJ2-7 | TRBD1 | 15 | TRBV27 | CASTPDRGGLYEQYF | TGTGCCAGCACCCCCGACAGGGGAGGATTATACGAGCAGTACTTC
- | TRBJ1-5 | - | 15 | TRBV4-1 | CASSQDRFSNQPQHF | TGCGCCAGCAGCCAAGATAGGTTTAGCAATCAGCCCCAGCATTTT
once | TRBJ2-7 | - | 13 | TRBV27 | CASSLGGGYEQYF | TGTGCCAGCAGTTTAGGGGGAGGCTACGAGCAGTACTTC
- | TRBJ2-2 | - | 15 | TRBV19 | CASSIVRQDTGELFF | TGTGCCAGTAGTATAGTTAGACAGGACACCGGGGAGCTGTTTTTT
large | TRBJ2-7 | - | 16 | TRBV14 | CASSQVKSPLSYEQYF | TGTGCCAGCAGCCAAGTCAAATCACCTCTCTCCTACGAGCAGTACTTC
- | TRBJ1-6 | - | 12 | TRBV6-5 | CASSLGNSPLHF | TGTGCCAGCAGTTTAGGGAATTCACCCCTCCACTTT
- | TRBJ1-5 | - | 14 | TRBV28 | CASSLRDGNQPQHF | TGTGCCAGCAGCCTCCGGGACGGCAATCAGCCCCAGCATTTT
- | TRBJ2-7 | - | 15 | TRBV14 | CASSQIAVRTYEQYF | TGTGCCAGCAGCCAGATAGCGGTCCGGACCTACGAGCAGTACTTC
once | TRBJ2-3 | - | 15 | TRBV2 | CASIQEAASTDTQYF | TGTGCCAGCATTCAAGAGGCAGCCAGCACAGATACGCAGTATTTT
many | TRBJ1-5 | - | 14 | TRBV6-1 | CASSAEAGNQPQHF | TGTGCCAGCAGTGCTGAGGCAGGCAATCAGCCCCAGCATTTT
- | TRBJ2-1 | - | 15 | TRBV6-5 | CASSYLTSRGNEQFF | TGTGCCAGCAGTTACTTGACATCGAGAGGCAATGAGCAGTTCTTC
- | TRBJ1-1 | TRBD1 | 14 | TRBV29-1 | CSVRGQADYTEAFF | TGCAGCGTCCGAGGACAGGCCGATTATACTGAAGCTTTCTTT
once | TRBJ2-4 | TRBD1 | 12 | TRBV4-1 | CASSYVGGQFVF | TGCGCCAGCAGCTACGTTGGGGGACAGTTTGTTTTC
- | TRBJ1-2 | TRBD1 | 14 | TRBV4-2 | CASTQEGAGDGYTF | TGTGCCAGCACCCAAGAGGGGGCCGGAGATGGCTACACCTTC
- | TRBJ2-5 | TRBD2 | 15 | TRBV9 | CASSVAGTSKETQYF | TGTGCCAGCAGCGTAGCCGGGACTAGCAAAGAGACCCAGTACTTC
- | TRBJ2-7 | TRBD1 | 14 | TRBV28 | CASSYQGDTYEQYF | TGTGCCAGCAGTTACCAGGGGGATACATACGAGCAGTACTTC
- | TRBJ2-3 | TRBD1 | 16 | TRBV28 | CASSFLDRSHTDTQYF | TGTGCCAGCAGTTTTCTGGACAGGAGTCACACAGATACGCAGTATTTT
- | TRBJ2-7 | - | 14 | TRBV9 | CASSVGGSSYEQYF | TGTGCCAGCAGCGTAGGAGGGAGCTCCTACGAGCAGTACTTC
- | TRBJ2-3 | - | 13 | TRBV6-1 | CASSGLLTDTQYF | TGTGCCAGCAGTGGGCTCCTTACAGATACGCAGTATTTT
- | TRBJ1-4 | - | 12 | TRBV6-1 | CASRPDNEKLFF | TGTGCCAGCAGACCTGATAATGAAAAACTGTTTTTT
once | TRBJ1-5 | - | 17 | TRBV5-5 | CASSLVPSILTYGPQHF | TGTGCCAGCAGCTTGGTTCCATCGATCTTGACTTATGGGCCCCAGCATTTT
- | TRBJ2-1 | TRBD1 | 19 | TRBV19 | CASSLLRARNNRGDNEQFF | TGTGCCAGTAGTCTCCTGAGGGCGAGGAACAACAGGGGGGACAATGAGCAGTTCTTC
- | TRBJ1-4 | TRBD1 | 15 | TRBV19 | CASSIAVGGGGKLFF | TGTGCCAGTAGTATAGCCGTAGGGGGCGGCGGAAAACTGTTTTTT
- | TRBJ1-1 | - | 14 | TRBV5-4 | CASSLGLGDTEAFF | TGTGCCAGCAGCTTGGGGTTGGGGGACACTGAAGCTTTCTTT
- | TRBJ1-2 | - | 13 | TRBV30 | CAWSAEVWYGYTF | TGTGCCTGGAGTGCGGAGGTTTGGTATGGCTACACCTTC
once | TRBJ2-6 | - | 15 | TRBV2 | CASTPGDAGANVLTF | TGTGCCAGCACCCCGGGGGATGCAGGGGCCAACGTCCTGACTTTC
- | TRBJ2-1 | TRBD1 | 16 | TRBV6-6 | CASSLTDRGVYNEQFF | TGTGCCAGCAGTCTTACCGACAGGGGGGTTTACAATGAGCAGTTCTTC
once | TRBJ2-7 | - | 13 | TRBV27 | CASSSLDNYEQYF | TGTGCCAGCAGTTCCCTCGACAACTACGAGCAGTACTTC
- | TRBJ2-7 | - | 13 | TRBV7-9 | CASSLGSVYEQYF | TGTGCCAGCAGCTTAGGGAGCGTCTACGAGCAGTACTTC
- | TRBJ1-3 | - | 14 | TRBV25-1 | CASSEWGGGNTIYF | TGTGCCAGCAGTGAATGGGGGGGTGGAAACACCATATATTTT
- | TRBJ1-6 | - | 15 | TRBV14 | CASSQDWTFNSPLHF | TGTGCCAGCAGCCAAGATTGGACATTTAATTCACCCCTCCACTTT
- | TRBJ2-7 | - | 15 | TRBV11-1 | CASSLAVDGAYEQYF | TGTGCCAGCAGCTTAGCCGTAGACGGAGCCTACGAGCAGTACTTC
- | TRBJ2-7 | TRBD2 | 14 | TRBV9 | CASSSSGGANEQYF | TGTGCCAGCAGCTCAAGCGGGGGGGCCAACGAGCAGTACTTC
once | TRBJ1-2 | - | 11 | TRBV29-1 | CSVGAGDGYTF | TGCAGCGTTGGGGCAGGGGATGGCTACACCTTC
- | TRBJ1-1 | - | 13 | TRBV6-4 | CASSPGQFAEAFF | TGTGCCAGCAGTCCAGGACAGTTCGCTGAAGCTTTCTTT
- | TRBJ2-7 | TRBD1 | 12 | TRBV11-2 | CASSPTGHEQYF | TGTGCCAGCAGTCCGACAGGGCACGAGCAGTACTTC
- | TRBJ1-2 | - | 13 | TRBV7-9 | CASSLGTVYGYTF | TGTGCCAGCAGCTTAGGGACAGTCTATGGCTACACCTTC
- | TRBJ2-1 | TRBD2 | 16 | TRBV5-4 | CASSLRSSGGLDEQFF | TGTGCCAGCAGCTTGAGGTCTAGCGGGGGGTTGGATGAGCAGTTCTTC
- | TRBJ2-5 | - | 14 | TRBV6-6 | CASSSGTQVETQYF | TGTGCCAGCAGTTCGGGGACGCAGGTAGAGACCCAGTACTTC
- | TRBJ2-5 | - | 12 | TRBV7-9 | CASSPTQETQYF | TGTGCCAGCAGCCCTACTCAAGAGACCCAGTACTTC
- | TRBJ2-7 | - | 16 | TRBV19 | CASSSPRTGLNYEQYF | TGTGCCAGTAGTTCGCCGAGGACGGGGCTGAACTACGAGCAGTACTTC
- | TRBJ2-7 | TRBD1 | 15 | TRBV9 | CASSATPGGSYEQYF | TGTGCCAGCAGCGCAACTCCAGGGGGCTCCTACGAGCAGTACTTC
- | TRBJ1-1 | - | 13 | TRBV2 | CASREAINTEAFF | TGTGCCAGCAGGGAGGCGATAAACACTGAAGCTTTCTTT
- | TRBJ2-7 | - | 15 | TRBV7-2 | CASSLRGLAVYEQYF | TGTGCCAGCAGCTTACGGGGCCTCGCTGTCTACGAGCAGTACTTC
- | TRBJ2-7 | - | 14 | TRBV29-1 | CSVYPPDRMYEQYF | TGCAGCGTCTACCCCCCAGACAGAATGTACGAGCAGTACTTC
- | TRBJ2-5 | - | 16 | TRBV7-9 | CASSAPQGGPQETQYF | TGTGCCAGCAGCGCGCCTCAGGGAGGACCCCAAGAGACCCAGTACTTC
few | TRBJ2-1 | - | 14 | TRBV23-1 | CASSHWRLYNEQFF | TGCGCCAGCAGTCATTGGAGGTTATACAATGAGCAGTTCTTC
- | TRBJ1-1 | - | 15 | TRBV5-1 | CASSSGSRVETEAFF | TGCGCCAGCAGCAGTGGATCCAGGGTTGAGACTGAAGCTTTCTTT
- | TRBJ2-3 | TRBD2 | 14 | TRBV19 | CASLERGPTDTQYF | TGTGCCAGCCTAGAGCGGGGGCCCACAGATACGCAGTATTTT
- | TRBJ2-5 | - | 13 | TRBV7-8 | CASSMRLGETQYF | TGTGCCAGCAGCATGAGGCTAGGGGAGACCCAGTACTTC
- | TRBJ1-3 | - | 13 | TRBV7-9 | CASSGGPGNTIYF | TGTGCCAGCAGTGGGGGGCCTGGAAACACCATATATTTT
- | TRBJ2-1 | TRBD2 | 17 | TRBV6-8 | CASFTRPPRLAGNEQFF | TGTGCCAGCTTTACCCGACCCCCCCGACTAGCGGGGAATGAGCAGTTCTTC
- | TRBJ1-6 | TRBD1 | 15 | TRBV5-1 | CASSFTGTENSPLHF | TGCGCCAGCAGCTTTACCGGGACAGAAAATTCACCCCTCCACTTT
- | TRBJ1-2 | - | 15 | TRBV15 | CATSSSSLGDYGYTF | TGTGCCACCAGCAGCTCCTCCCTGGGGGACTATGGCTACACCTTC
- | TRBJ1-1 | TRBD1 | 14 | TRBV6-5 | CASTNSGGDTEAFF | TGTGCCAGCACTAACTCAGGGGGGGACACTGAAGCTTTCTTT